Given below is one TCR beta chain in context. What this receptor recognizes is not known. No much larger clonotype is one base removed from it; base qualities were not supplied. All of the isolated RNA was reverse transcribed with the High Capacity cDNA Reverse Transcription Kit, so expressed TCRB transcripts were sequenced. Naive, central memory and regulatory T cell samples underwent deep immunoSEQ sequencing, averaging roughly 3.5 million total reads per sample. After sorted cells were lysed in RLT buffer, RNA was extracted with DNase-treated RNeasy Micro or Mini kits, with the choice depending on cell number. To prevent cross-contamination, each cell subset was processed individually, whereas patient and healthy donor samples were processed jointly. The immunoSEQ multiplex PCR was used to amplify TCRB sequences from cDNA, yielding 87-bp fragments that span the CDR3 region. The amplicons were sequenced using the Illumina HiSeq platform. Under the source paper's analysis protocol: PCR bias was computationally corrected using synthetic template baselines, reads within Hamming distance 2 were collapsed, and singletons that could not be merged were discarded. Reads were aligned against IMGT to assign V, D and J genes, CDR3 length and insertions or deletions at six rearrangement sites. Clonotype counts were normalized to sorted cell number within each subset before computing true diversity and Gini coefficients with the tcR R package. The overlap coefficient, calculated on TCRB nucleotide sequences, was used to quantify repertoire sharing. Out-of-frame TCRB sequences from naive cells were analyzed to stand in for the pre-selection repertoire. The table was pulled from immuneACCESS by TCRdb, which kept in-frame rearrangements only. Such tables lose some clones; where checked, under half of the loss comes from unresolved V genes, and the rest has no known cause. Clone size and the V and J calls come from that table; the DNA yielded D and trimming. The sample data list 400,000 to 500,000 clones, and approximately 15% of these were observed just once. 0.035% to 0.045% of the sample lies in the top ten.

Each donor gave one peripheral blood draw, averaging around 0.11 L, which was collected into heparinised tubes. A BD FACSAria II and a panel including CD45RO, CCR7, CD25, CD127, CD95 and CD27 were used to sort naive, central memory, regulatory and stem cell-like memory CD4+ T cells. All sorted populations exceeded 98% purity. Right away, PBMCs were isolated by Lymphoprep density gradient centrifugation and were stained directly, with no culture step. So that batch effects would be minimized, each experiment stained and sorted samples in pairs, pairing one healthy donor with one patient. This entry is derived from a study of beta chain features in type 1 diabetes (dated by TCRdb to between 2018 and 2020). About the full investigation: Mean age, gender distribution, total cell number and subset yield did not differ between patients and healthy donors. A total of 100 million to 110 million sorted cells were examined across all samples, and a strong correlation was observed between cell number per subset and RNA yield. The study compared TCRB repertoires of sorted circulating CD4+ T cell subsets between recently diagnosed type 1 diabetes patients and matched healthy donors. Regulatory and stem cell-like memory subsets were obtained from only 8 patients and about eight healthy donors, while naive and central memory subsets were obtained from all 28 donors. Results and caveats for the whole study, not just this receptor: Because cDNA was sequenced instead of genomic DNA, highly expressing activated cells could be over-represented, though the groups showed no difference in activation or CD3 levels. Naive, central memory and regulatory TCRB repertoires appeared to be more alike among patients than among healthy donors. Because the HLA sub-analyses included only small numbers of individuals, any influence of HLA type on TCRB rearrangement was left unresolved. At VDJ recombination sites, type 1 diabetes patients had fewer insertions and more deleted nucleotides, which implies abnormalities in thymic rearrangement. Type 1 diabetes patients showed a moderate but significant shortening of TCRB CDR3 length in all four CD4+ subsets. PCR might favor shorter templates, but patient and control samples were amplified and corrected together, so any skew would affect both groups equally.

According to the germline V gene, CDR1 reads SGHTA and CDR2 reads FQGTGA. Including the terminal cysteine and phenylalanine, the CDR3 comprises 16 residues. Kept here is only the CDR3 DNA, which spans 48 bases and is read in frame from base 1. V lost 6 bases and J lost 0 bases, and the count of bases not matched to a germline gene is 3. The sample taken for sequencing was naive CD4+ T cells from blood. According to the study, the label for this sample's cell subset or site signals: true naive CD4+ T cells. The receptor chain draws on TRBV7-3 and TRBJ2-1; a stretch of 12 junction bases matches TRBD2. The clonotype was recovered from a man aged 25 to 45 in good health. In nucleotides, the sequence is TGTGCCAGCAGGGCGACTAGCGGGAGCTCCTACAATGAGCAGTTCTTC. It is translated as CASRATSGSSYNEQFF.